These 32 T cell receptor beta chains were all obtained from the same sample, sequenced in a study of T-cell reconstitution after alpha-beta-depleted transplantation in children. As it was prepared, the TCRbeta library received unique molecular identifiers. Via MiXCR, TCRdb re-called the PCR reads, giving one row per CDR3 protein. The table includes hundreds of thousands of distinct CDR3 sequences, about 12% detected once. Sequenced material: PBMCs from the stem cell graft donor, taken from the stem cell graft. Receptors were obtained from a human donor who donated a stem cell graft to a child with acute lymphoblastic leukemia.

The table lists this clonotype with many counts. In nucleotides, the CDR3 is TGTGCCAGCAGTTCCCAGGGGGAGAATCAGCCCCAGCATTTT. Translating it yields CASSSQGENQPQHF. This chain connects TRBV27 to TRBJ1-5, with TRBD1 identical over 7 bases. Trimming removed 4 bases from V and 4 bases from J; junction bases left unmatched: 4. This CDR3 is built from 14 residues. Looked up from germline, CDR1 is MNHEY and CDR2 is SMNVEV (reference sequence).

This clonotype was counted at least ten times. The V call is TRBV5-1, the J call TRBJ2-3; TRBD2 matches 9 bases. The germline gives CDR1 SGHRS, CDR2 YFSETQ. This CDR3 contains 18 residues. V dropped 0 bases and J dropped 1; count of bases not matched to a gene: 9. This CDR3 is CASSLARGGALGTDTQYF. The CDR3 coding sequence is TGCGCCAGCAGCTTGGCTCGCGGGGGGGCCCTCGGCACAGATACGCAGTATTTT.

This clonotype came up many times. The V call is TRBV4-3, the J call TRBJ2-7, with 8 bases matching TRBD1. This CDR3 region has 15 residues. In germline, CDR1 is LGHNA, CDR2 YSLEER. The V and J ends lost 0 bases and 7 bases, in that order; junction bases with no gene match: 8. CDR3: CASSQENRGEREQYF. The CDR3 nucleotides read TGCGCCAGCAGCCAAGAGAACAGGGGGGAGAGGGAGCAGTACTTC.

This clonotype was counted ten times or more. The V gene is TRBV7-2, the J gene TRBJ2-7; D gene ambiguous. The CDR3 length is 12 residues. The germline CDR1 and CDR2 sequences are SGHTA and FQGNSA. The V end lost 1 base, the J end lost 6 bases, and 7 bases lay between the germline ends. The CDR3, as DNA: TGTGCCAGCAGCTTAGACGCAGGCGAGCAGTACTTC. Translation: CASSLDAGEQYF. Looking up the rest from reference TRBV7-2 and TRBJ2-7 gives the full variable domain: GAGVSQSPSNKVTEKGKDVELRCDPISGHTALYWYRQSLGQGLEFLIYFQGNSAPDKSGLPSDRFSAERTGGSVSTLTIQRTQQEDSAVYLCASSLDAGEQYFGPGTRLTVT.

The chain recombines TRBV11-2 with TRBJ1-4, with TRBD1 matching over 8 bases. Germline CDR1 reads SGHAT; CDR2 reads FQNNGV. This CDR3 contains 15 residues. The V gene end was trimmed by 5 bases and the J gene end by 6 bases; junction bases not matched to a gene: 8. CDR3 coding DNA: TGTGCCAGCAGCCTCACGCGGACAGGGCATGAAAAACTGTTTTTT. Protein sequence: CASSLTRTGHEKLFF.

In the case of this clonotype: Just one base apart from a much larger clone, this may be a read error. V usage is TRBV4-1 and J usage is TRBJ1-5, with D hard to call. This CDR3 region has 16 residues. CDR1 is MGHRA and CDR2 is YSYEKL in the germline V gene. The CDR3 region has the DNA TGCGCCAGCAGCCCTTGGGCAGGTGATAGCAAGCAGCCCCAGCATTTT. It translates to CASSPWAGDSKQPQHF.

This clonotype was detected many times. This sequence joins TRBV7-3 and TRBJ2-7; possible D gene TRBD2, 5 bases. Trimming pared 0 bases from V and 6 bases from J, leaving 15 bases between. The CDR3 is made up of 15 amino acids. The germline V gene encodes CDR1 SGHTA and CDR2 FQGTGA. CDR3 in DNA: TGTGCCAGCAGCTTAACCCCCAGCGGTTCCGGCGAGCAGTACTTC. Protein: CASSLTPSGSGEQYF.

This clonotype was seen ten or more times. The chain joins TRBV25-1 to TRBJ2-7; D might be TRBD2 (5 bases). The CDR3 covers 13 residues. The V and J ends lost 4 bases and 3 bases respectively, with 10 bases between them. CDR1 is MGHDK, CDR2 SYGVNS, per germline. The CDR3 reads CASSGGFSYEQYF. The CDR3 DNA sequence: TGTGCCAGCAGTGGAGGGTTCAGCTACGAGCAGTACTTC.

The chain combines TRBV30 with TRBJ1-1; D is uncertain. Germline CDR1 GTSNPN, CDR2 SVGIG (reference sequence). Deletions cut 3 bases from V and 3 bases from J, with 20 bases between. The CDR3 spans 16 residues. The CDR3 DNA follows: TGTGCCTGGAGCCCTTGGCCGATCAGAAGGTACACTGAAGCTTTCTTT. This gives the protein CAWSPWPIRRYTEAFF.

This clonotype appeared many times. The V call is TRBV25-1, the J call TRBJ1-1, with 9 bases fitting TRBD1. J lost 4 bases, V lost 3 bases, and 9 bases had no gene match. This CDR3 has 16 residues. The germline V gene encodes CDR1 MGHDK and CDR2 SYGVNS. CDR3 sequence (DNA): TGTGCCAGCAGTGACCCGGGACAGGGCAGCGGCACTGAAGCTTTCTTT. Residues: CASSDPGQGSGTEAFF.

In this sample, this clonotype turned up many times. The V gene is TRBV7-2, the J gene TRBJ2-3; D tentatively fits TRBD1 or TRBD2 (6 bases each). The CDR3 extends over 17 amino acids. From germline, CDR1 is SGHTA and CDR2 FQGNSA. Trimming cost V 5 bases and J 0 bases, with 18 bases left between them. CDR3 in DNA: TGTGCCAGCAGCCATGGGGGCGGGATTACTAGCACAGATACGCAGTATTTT. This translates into CASSHGGGITSTDTQYF.

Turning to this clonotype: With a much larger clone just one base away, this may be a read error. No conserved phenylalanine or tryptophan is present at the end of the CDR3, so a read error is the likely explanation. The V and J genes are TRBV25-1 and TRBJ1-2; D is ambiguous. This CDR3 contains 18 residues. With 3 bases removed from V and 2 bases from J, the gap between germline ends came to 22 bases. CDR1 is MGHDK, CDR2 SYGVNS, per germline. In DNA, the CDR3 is TGTGCCAGCAGTGATAGCTCCCCCACAGCTCTCCTGAACTATGGCTACACCTTA. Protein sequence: CASSDSSPTALLNYGYTL.

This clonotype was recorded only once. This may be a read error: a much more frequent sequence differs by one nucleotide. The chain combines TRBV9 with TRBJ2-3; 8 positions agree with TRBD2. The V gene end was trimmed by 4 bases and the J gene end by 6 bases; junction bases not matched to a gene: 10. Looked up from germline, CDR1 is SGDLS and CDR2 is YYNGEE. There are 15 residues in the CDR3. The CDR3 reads CASSPRGGQCDTQYF. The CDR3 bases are TGTGCCAGCAGCCCCCGGGGGGGCCAATGTGATACGCAGTATTTT. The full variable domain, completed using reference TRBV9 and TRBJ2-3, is DSGVTQTPKHLITATGQRVTLRCSPRSGDLSVYWYQQSLDQGLQFLIQYYNGEERAKGNILERFSAQQFPDLHSELNLSSLELGDSALYFCASSPRGGQCDTQYFGPGTRLTVL.

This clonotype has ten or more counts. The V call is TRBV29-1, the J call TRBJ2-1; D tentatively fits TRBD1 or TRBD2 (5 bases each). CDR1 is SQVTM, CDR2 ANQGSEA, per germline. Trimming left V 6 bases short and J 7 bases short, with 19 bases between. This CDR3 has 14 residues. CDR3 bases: TGCAGCGTCCGGCGTCCGGGACGGTGGAATGAGCAGTTCTTC. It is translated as CSVRRPGRWNEQFF.

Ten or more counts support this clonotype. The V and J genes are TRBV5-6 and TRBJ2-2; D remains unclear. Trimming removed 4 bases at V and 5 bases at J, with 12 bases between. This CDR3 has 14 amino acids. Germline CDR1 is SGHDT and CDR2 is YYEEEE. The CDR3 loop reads CASSAQSITGELFF. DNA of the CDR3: TGTGCCAGCAGCGCACAGTCTATTACCGGGGAGCTGTTTTTT.

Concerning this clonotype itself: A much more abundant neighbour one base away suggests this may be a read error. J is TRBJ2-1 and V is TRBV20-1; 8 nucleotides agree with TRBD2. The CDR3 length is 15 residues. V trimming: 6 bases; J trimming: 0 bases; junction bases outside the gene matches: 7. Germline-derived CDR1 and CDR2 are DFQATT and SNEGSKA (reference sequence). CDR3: CSAGTRGVSYNEQFF. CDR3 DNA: TGCAGTGCGGGGACTAGGGGGGTCTCCTACAATGAGCAGTTCTTC.

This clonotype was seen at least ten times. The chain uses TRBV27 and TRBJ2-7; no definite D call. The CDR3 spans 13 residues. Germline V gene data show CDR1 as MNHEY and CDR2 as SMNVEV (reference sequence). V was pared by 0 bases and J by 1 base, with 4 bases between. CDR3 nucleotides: TGTGCCAGCAGTTTATCCCTTTCCTACGAGCAGTACTTC. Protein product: CASSLSLSYEQYF.

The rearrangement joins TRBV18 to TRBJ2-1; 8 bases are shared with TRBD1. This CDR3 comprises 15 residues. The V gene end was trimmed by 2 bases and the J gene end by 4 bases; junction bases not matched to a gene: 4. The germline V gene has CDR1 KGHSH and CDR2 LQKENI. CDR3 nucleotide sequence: TGTGCCAGCTCACCAGGGACAGGTTTTTACAATGAGCAGTTCTTC. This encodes CASSPGTGFYNEQFF.

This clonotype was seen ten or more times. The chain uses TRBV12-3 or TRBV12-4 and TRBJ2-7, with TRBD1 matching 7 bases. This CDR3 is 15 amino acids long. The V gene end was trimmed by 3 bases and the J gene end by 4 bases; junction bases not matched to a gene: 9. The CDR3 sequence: CASSLVLRGRYEQYF. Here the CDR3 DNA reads TGTGCCAGCAGTTTGGTGTTGAGGGGGCGATACGAGCAGTACTTC.

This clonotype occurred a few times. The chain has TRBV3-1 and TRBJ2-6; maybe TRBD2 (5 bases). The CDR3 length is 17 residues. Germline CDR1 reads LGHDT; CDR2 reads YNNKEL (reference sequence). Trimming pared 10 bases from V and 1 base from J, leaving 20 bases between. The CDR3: CATSPEAYPSGANVLTF. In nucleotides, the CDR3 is TGTGCCACTTCACCGGAGGCTTACCCTTCTGGGGCCAACGTCCTGACTTTC.

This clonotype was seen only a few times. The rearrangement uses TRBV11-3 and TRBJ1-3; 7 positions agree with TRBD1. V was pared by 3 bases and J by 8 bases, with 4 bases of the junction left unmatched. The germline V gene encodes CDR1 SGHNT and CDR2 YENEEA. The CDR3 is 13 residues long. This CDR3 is CASSFRQGDTIYF. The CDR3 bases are TGTGCCAGCAGCTTCCGACAGGGAGACACCATATATTTT.

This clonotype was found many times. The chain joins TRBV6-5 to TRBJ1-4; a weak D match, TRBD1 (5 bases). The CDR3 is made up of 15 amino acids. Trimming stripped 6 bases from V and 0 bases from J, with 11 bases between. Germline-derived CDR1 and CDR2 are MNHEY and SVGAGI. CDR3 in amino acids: CASSPGTATNEKLFF. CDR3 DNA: TGTGCCAGCAGCCCCGGGACTGCAACTAATGAAAAACTGTTTTTT.

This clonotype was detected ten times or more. The CDR3 nucleotides are TGTGCCAGCAGCCAAGACCGGACAGGGGCCCCCTACGAGCAGTACTTC. This codes for CASSQDRTGAPYEQYF. The J gene is TRBJ2-7, the V gene TRBV4-2; 9 bases align to TRBD1. Germline values: CDR1 LGHNA, CDR2 YNFKEQ. The CDR3 is made up of 16 amino acids. With V trimmed by 0 bases and J by 2 bases, 5 bases remained unmatched.

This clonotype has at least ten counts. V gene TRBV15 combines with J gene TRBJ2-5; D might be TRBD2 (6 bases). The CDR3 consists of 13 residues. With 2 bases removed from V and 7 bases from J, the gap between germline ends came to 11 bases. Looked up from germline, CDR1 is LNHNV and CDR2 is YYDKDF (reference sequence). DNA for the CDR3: TGTGCCACCAGCAGAACAGGCGGGGCGACCCAGTACTTC. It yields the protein CATSRTGGATQYF. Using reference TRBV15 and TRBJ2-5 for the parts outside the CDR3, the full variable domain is DAMVIQNPRYQVTQFGKPVTLSCSQTLNHNVMYWYQQKSSQAPKLLFHYYDKDFNNEADTPDNFQSRRPNTSFCFLDIRSPGLGDTAMYLCATSRTGGATQYFGPGTRLLVL.

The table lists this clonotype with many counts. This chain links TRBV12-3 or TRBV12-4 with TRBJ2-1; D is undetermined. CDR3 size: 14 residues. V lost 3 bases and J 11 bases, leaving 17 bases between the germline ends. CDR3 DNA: TGTGCCAGCAGTTTTGACTCGATACCGGGCCAGCAGTTCTTC. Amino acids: CASSFDSIPGQQFF.

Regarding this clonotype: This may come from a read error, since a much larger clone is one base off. The CDR3 DNA sequence: TGCAGTGGTAGCTTAGAGGGTTTACGCCAGCCCCAGCATTTT. This gives the protein CSGSLEGLRQPQHF. This sequence joins TRBV20-1 and TRBJ1-5, with D unclear. From germline, CDR1 is DFQATT and CDR2 SNEGSKA (reference sequence). The CDR3 runs 14 residues. Trimming took 7 bases from V and 7 from J, leaving 20 bases between them.

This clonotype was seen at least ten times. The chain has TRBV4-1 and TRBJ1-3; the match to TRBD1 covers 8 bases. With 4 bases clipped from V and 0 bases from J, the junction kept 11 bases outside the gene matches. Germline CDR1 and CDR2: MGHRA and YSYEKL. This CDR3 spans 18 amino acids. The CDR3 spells CASSRQTGAPFSGNTIYF. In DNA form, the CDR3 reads TGCGCCAGCAGCCGACAGACAGGGGCCCCCTTCTCTGGAAACACCATATATTTT.

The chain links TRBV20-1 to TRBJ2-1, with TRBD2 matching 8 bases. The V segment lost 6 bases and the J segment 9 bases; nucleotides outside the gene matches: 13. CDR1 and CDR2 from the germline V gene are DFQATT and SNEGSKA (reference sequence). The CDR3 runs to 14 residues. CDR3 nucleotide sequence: TGCAGTGCCGGCCGGAGCGGGAGAACCACTGAGCAGTTCTTC. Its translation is CSAGRSGRTTEQFF.

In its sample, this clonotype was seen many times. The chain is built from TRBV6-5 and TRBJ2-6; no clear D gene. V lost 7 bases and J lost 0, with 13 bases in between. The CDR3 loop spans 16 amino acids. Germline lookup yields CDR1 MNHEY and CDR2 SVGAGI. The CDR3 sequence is CASTFQTASGANVLTF. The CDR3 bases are TGTGCCAGCACCTTCCAGACGGCCTCTGGGGCCAACGTCCTGACTTTC.

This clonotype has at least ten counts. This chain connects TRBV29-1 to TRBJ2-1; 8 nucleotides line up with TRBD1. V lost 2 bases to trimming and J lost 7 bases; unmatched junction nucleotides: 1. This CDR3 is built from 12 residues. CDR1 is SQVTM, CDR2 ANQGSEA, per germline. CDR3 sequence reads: CSVEWTGNEQFF. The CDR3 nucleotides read TGCAGCGTTGAATGGACAGGGAATGAGCAGTTCTTC.

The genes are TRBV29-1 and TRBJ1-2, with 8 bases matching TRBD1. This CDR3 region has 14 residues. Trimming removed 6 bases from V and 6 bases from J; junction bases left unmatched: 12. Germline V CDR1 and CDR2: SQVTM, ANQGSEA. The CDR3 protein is CSVTGTGVPNGYTF. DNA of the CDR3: TGCAGCGTGACCGGGACAGGAGTTCCAAATGGCTACACCTTC.

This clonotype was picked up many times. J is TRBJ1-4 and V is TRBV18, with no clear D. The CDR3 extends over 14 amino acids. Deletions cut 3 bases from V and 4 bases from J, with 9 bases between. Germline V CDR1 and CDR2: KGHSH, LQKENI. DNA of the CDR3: TGTGCCAGCTCACCGGCGGGAATTAATGAAAAACTGTTTTTT. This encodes CASSPAGINEKLFF.